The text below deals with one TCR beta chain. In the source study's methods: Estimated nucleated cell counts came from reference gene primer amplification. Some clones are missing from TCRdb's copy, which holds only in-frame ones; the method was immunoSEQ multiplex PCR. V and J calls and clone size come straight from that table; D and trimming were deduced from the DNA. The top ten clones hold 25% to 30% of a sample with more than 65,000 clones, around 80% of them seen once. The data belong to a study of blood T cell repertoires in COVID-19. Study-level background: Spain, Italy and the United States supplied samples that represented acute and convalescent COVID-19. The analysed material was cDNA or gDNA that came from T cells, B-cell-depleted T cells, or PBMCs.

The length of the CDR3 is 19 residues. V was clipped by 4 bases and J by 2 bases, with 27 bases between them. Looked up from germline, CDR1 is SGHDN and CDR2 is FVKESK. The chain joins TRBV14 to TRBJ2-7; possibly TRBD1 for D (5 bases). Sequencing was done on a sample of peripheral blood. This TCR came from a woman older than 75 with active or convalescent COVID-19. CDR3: CASSPTARQGSYSPYEQYF. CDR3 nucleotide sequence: TGTGCCAGCAGCCCTACCGCTCGCCAGGGATCTTATAGCCCCTACGAGCAGTACTTC.